The 7 T cell receptor beta chains below all came from one sample that was sequenced in a study of T cells after yellow fever vaccination. One entry per CDR3 protein, called by TCRdb with MiXCR from the 5' RACE reads. The profile covers 300,000 or so distinct CDR3 sequences, with 7.5% to 9% appearing a single time and around 3.5% taken by the ten largest. This material consisted of CD4+ T cells sorted from PBMCs, taken 5 days after the yellow fever booster vaccination. The receptors come from a man younger than 35 who received the YFV17D yellow fever vaccine.

The chain has TRBV7-2 and TRBJ1-6; D is undetermined. The CDR3 length is 15 residues. With 1 base removed from V and 4 bases from J, the gap between germline ends came to 8 bases. CDR1 is SGHTA, CDR2 FQGNSA, per germline. Here the CDR3 DNA reads TGTGCCAGCAGCTTAGGGACCGAGTATAATTCACCCCTCCACTTT. Residues: CASSLGTEYNSPLHF.

The chain uses TRBV29-1 and TRBJ1-5, with no clear D. The CDR3 spans 14 residues. CDR1 is SQVTM, CDR2 ANQGSEA, per germline. Trimming shortened V by 4 bases and J by 0 bases, and 10 bases separated the two germline ends. The CDR3 nucleotides are TGCAGCGTTGTGACTGAGAGTAGCAATCAGCCCCAGCATTTT. Its protein is CSVVTESSNQPQHF. Full variable domain (rest looked up from reference TRBV29-1 and TRBJ1-5): SAVISQKPSRDICQRGTSLTIQCQVDSQVTMMFWYRQQPGQSLTLIATANQGSEATYESGFVIDKFPISRPNLTFSTLTVSNMSPEDSSIYLCSVVTESSNQPQHFGDGTRLSIL.

The CDR3 region is CASSFGQGGTEAFF. The CDR3 coding sequence is TGTGCCAGCAGCTTCGGACAGGGTGGCACTGAAGCTTTCTTT. The genes are TRBV11-3 and TRBJ1-1, with 8 bases matching TRBD1. V lost 3 bases, J lost 4 bases, and 4 bases stayed unmatched. The CDR3 consists of 14 residues. CDR1 and CDR2 from the germline V gene are SGHNT and YENEEA.

This sequence joins TRBV7-8 and TRBJ2-3; the D is unclear. The CDR3 totals 15 residues. V lost 1 base and J 0 bases, leaving 8 bases between the germline ends. Germline V gene data show CDR1 as SGHVS and CDR2 as FQNEAQ. CDR3 coding DNA: TGTGCCAGCAGCTTAGTTCCCACTAGCACAGATACGCAGTATTTT. Encoded protein: CASSLVPTSTDTQYF. Variable domain in full (rest from reference TRBV7-8 and TRBJ2-3): GAGVSQSPRYKVAKRGQDVALRCDPISGHVSLFWYQQALGQGPEFLTYFQNEAQLDKSGLPSDRFFAERPEGSVSTLKIQRTQQEDSAVYLCASSLVPTSTDTQYFGPGTRLTVL.

This clonotype was detected only a few times. The chain has TRBV21-1 and TRBJ2-1; the tabulated D call, TRBD1, remains unverified against the DNA. TRBV21-1 constitutes a pseudogene. The CDR3 runs 16 residues. CDR3 sequence: CASSPRARQSYNEQFF. In nucleotides, the CDR3 is TGTGCCAGCAGCCCTCGGGCGAGACAGTCCTACAATGAGCAGTTCTTC.

This clonotype appeared a few times. The genes are TRBV28 and TRBJ2-3, with 7 bases lining up with TRBD1. Germline V gene data show CDR1 as MDHEN and CDR2 as SYDVKM. This CDR3 is built from 14 residues. Trimming took 8 bases from V and 0 from J; bases not matched to a gene: 5. CDR3 bases: TGTGCCAGCGCCGGGACAGCTAGCACAGATACGCAGTATTTT. The encoded protein is CASAGTASTDTQYF.

There are many counts of this clonotype. The chain carries TRBV20-1 and TRBJ1-5; TRBD1 might be the D (5 bases). This CDR3 has 17 amino acids. Germline CDR1 DFQATT, CDR2 SNEGSKA (reference sequence). The V gene lost 3 bases and the J gene lost 2 bases, with 20 bases spanning the gap. The CDR3 loop reads CSARGLRGMGGNQPQHF. CDR3 sequence (DNA): TGCAGTGCTAGGGGACTACGGGGTATGGGCGGCAATCAGCCCCAGCATTTT.